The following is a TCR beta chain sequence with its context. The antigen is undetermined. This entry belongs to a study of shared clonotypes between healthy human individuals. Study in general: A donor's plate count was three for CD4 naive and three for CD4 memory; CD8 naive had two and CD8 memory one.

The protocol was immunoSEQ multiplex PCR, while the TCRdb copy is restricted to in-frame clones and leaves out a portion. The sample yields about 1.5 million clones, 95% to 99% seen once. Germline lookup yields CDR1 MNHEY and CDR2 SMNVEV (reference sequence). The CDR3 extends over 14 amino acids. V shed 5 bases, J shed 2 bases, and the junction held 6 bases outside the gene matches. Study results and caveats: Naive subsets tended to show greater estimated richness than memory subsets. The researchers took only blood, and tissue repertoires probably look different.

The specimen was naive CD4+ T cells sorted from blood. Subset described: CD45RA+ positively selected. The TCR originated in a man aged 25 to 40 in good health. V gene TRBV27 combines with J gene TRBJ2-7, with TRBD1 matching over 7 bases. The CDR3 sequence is CASSPGDRPYEQYF. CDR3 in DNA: TGTGCCAGCAGTCCCGGGGACAGACCCTACGAGCAGTACTTC.